This T cell receptor (beta chain) was found in a study of shared clonotypes between healthy human individuals. Study details: Donors, aged 18 to 49, were a couple of women and three men.

Libraries were prepared by immunoSEQ multiplex PCR; TCRdb keeps only in-frame clonotypes and omits some of them. Of 2 million to 2.5 million clones in the sample, around 95% were seen once. Only Caucasian adults living in Nashville, Tennessee served as donors. Trimming took 4 bases from V and 6 from J; bases not matched to a gene: 2. The CDR3 is 13 residues long. Germline V gene data show CDR1 as MNHEY and CDR2 as SVGAGI. The chain recombines TRBV6-5 with TRBJ2-4; 8 bases are shared with TRBD2. The sample comprised naive CD4+ T cells sorted from blood. Subset given: CD45RA+ positively selected. The sequence derives from a young man in good health. The CDR3 DNA sequence: TGTGCCAGCAGTTCTCGGGGGGGAAACATTCAGTACTTC. Residues: CASSSRGGNIQYF.